Below are 15 T cell receptor beta chains sequenced from a single sample in a study of brain T cells in children with intractable seizures. Repertoires were generated with immunoSEQ multiplex PCR, while TCRdb's copy carries only in-frame clones and drops some. In the table there are around 80,000 clones, around 91% of which are singletons. The input for sequencing was peripheral blood, taken at surgery. These receptor sequences come from a girl aged 2 to 10 with Rasmussen encephalitis and intractable seizures.

DNA of the CDR3: TGTGCCACCAGTTCGGCAAGCGCGCTAGCCGGGGAGCTGTTTTTT. Translated: CATSSASALAGELFF. This sequence joins TRBV24-1 and TRBJ2-2; no clear D gene. The CDR3 sequence is 15 residues long. In germline, CDR1 is KGHDR, CDR2 SFDVKD. The V gene lost 6 bases and the J gene lost 6 bases, with 16 bases spanning the gap.

This chain joins TRBV11-3 and TRBJ2-5; 9 nucleotides agree with TRBD2. The J segment lost 5 bases and the V segment lost 1 base, leaving 5 bases of the junction unmatched. The CDR3 length is 15 residues. CDR1 is SGHNT, CDR2 YENEEA, per germline. The DNA of the CDR3 is TGTGCCAGCAGCTTAGTTCTAGCGGGGTCGGAGACCCAGTACTTC. Translating gives CASSLVLAGSETQYF.

The chain recombines TRBV12-3 or TRBV12-4 with TRBJ2-7; D not certain. V dropped 2 bases and J dropped 6 bases, with 11 bases sitting between them. The CDR3 covers 13 residues. The chain's CDR3 is CASSLREAGEQYF. The CDR3 bases are TGTGCCAGCAGTTTAAGGGAAGCCGGCGAGCAGTACTTC.

The chain has TRBV28 and TRBJ2-5, with a possible D match to TRBD1 (5 bases). CDR1 and CDR2 from the germline V gene are MDHEN and SYDVKM. Trimming took 3 bases from V and 1 from J, leaving 6 bases between them. The CDR3 covers 13 residues. CDR3 nucleotide sequence: TGTGCCAGCAGTTTTACAGGCCAAGAGACCCAGTACTTC. Residues: CASSFTGQETQYF.

The chain employs TRBV29-1 and TRBJ2-7; 7 bases fit TRBD1. The CDR3 contains 12 residues. Germline CDR1 reads SQVTM; CDR2 reads ANQGSEA. J lost 2 bases, V lost 5 bases, and 3 bases had no gene match. CDR3 bases: TGCAGCGTTTCGGGACAGCCCTACGAGCAGTACTTC. Translation gives CSVSGQPYEQYF.

This chain links TRBV5-6 with TRBJ2-2, with D unclear. Trimming left V 2 bases short and J 8 bases short, with 10 bases between. Germline assignment: CDR1 SGHDT and CDR2 YYEEEE. The length of the CDR3 is 13 residues. CDR3 amino acids: CASSFLRTGELFF. The CDR3 nucleotides read TGTGCCAGCAGCTTCTTGCGCACTGGGGAGCTGTTTTTT.

This clone was seen a handful of times. The chain uses TRBV10-2 and TRBJ1-4; unclear D gene. This CDR3 spans 11 amino acids. Trimming stripped 5 bases from V and 4 bases from J, with 2 bases between. Germline CDR1 is WSHSY and CDR2 is SAAADI. The CDR3 nucleotides are TGCGCCAGCAGTAGTAATGAAAAACTGTTTTTT. It codes for CASSSNEKLFF.

CDR3 loop: CASSPGVRGSNVLTF. The CDR3 nucleotides read TGTGCCAGCAGTCCGGGGGTTCGCGGGTCCAACGTCCTGACTTTC. The chain joins TRBV6-6 to TRBJ2-6, with D perhaps matching TRBD2 (6 bases). The CDR3 length is 15 residues. The germline CDR1 and CDR2 sequences are MNHNY and SVGAGI (reference sequence). V was pared by 5 bases and J by 8 bases, with 16 bases between.

The genes are TRBV30 and TRBJ2-2; TRBD2 aligns across 11 bases. CDR1 is GTSNPN, CDR2 SVGIG, per germline (reference sequence). This CDR3 is 14 amino acids long. The trim removed 0 bases at V and 6 bases at J, leaving 0 bases unmatched. CDR3 sequence (DNA): TGTGCCTGGAGTGTACTAGCGGGGGCCGGGGAGCTGTTTTTT. Translating it yields CAWSVLAGAGELFF.

The gene calls are TRBV11-1 and TRBJ1-5, with TRBD1 identical over 7 bases. CDR3 size: 14 residues. The J segment lost 7 bases and the V segment lost 1 base, leaving 4 bases of the junction unmatched. In germline, CDR1 is SGHAT, CDR2 FQDESV (reference sequence). DNA for the CDR3: TGTGCCAGCAGCTTAGGACAGGGCGGGCAGCCCCAGCATTTT. Amino acid sequence: CASSLGQGGQPQHF.

J is TRBJ2-5 and V is TRBV13; tentatively, D is TRBD2 (8 bases). CDR3 length: 14 residues. Germline values: CDR1 PRHDT, CDR2 FYEKMQ (reference sequence). Deletions cut 7 bases from V and 5 bases from J, with 17 bases between. CDR3 residues: CASTFGRGRETQYF. The CDR3 region has the DNA TGTGCCAGCACTTTCGGGAGGGGGCGCGAGACCCAGTACTTC.

This clone was counted a few times. The rearrangement links TRBV19 to TRBJ1-5; D is ambiguous. Germline-derived CDR1 and CDR2 are LNHDA and SQIVND (reference sequence). CDR3 length: 14 amino acids. Deletions cut 7 bases from V and 0 bases from J, with 10 bases between. The CDR3 DNA reads TGTGCCAGTAATGTACGGGTTAGCAATCAGCCCCAGCATTTT. Amino acids: CASNVRVSNQPQHF.

J is TRBJ2-7 and V is TRBV25-1; perhaps TRBD1 as D (6 bases). CDR1 and CDR2 from the germline V gene are MGHDK and SYGVNS. V was pared by 8 bases and J by 6 bases, with 11 bases between. The CDR3 extends over 11 amino acids. The CDR3 sequence: CASAQGSEQYF. The CDR3 DNA is TGTGCCAGCGCTCAGGGGTCCGAGCAGTACTTC.

This rearrangement joins TRBV2 to TRBJ1-5, with D uncertain. Germline CDR1 is SNHLY and CDR2 is FYNNEI. This CDR3 contains 13 residues. V was shortened by 7 bases and J by 0 bases, with 7 bases between the two germline ends. DNA for the CDR3: TGTGCCAGCAAGGCGTATAGCAATCAGCCCCAGCATTTT. Its protein product is CASKAYSNQPQHF.

The CDR3 region has the DNA TGTGCCAGCAGTTTAAGGGTCGAAAGCTCCTACGAGCAGTACTTC. Protein sequence: CASSLRVESSYEQYF. The V call is TRBV27, the J call TRBJ2-7; D remains ambiguous. CDR1 is MNHEY, CDR2 SMNVEV, per germline (reference sequence). V lost 2 bases and J lost 0, with 11 bases in between. There are 15 residues in the CDR3.